A selection of T cell receptor beta chains follows, all from one sample in a study of shared clonotypes between healthy human individuals. Data came from immunoSEQ multiplex PCR; TCRdb stores just in-frame clones and leaves some out. The sample includes about 2 million clones, about 94% of them seen just once. Sequencing used naive CD8+ T cells sorted from blood. These receptors came from a man younger than 35 in good health. Both conserved end residues are part of each CDR3. Each record gives: J gene, clone size, V gene, D gene, CDR3 protein, CDR3 DNA. A D gene is named only where the DNA matches it firmly. Not every row has a clone size; where given, it reads once, few, many or a size class.

j_gene: TRBJ1-6; abundance: .; v_gene: TRBV10-3; d_gene: .; CDR3aa: CAISEFEEGMALHF; CDR3nt: TGTGCCATCAGTGAGTTCGAGGAGGGGATGGCCCTCCACTTT
j_gene: TRBJ2-5; abundance: once; v_gene: TRBV4-1; d_gene: .; CDR3aa: CASSQDQAGLSDQYF; CDR3nt: TGCGCCAGCAGCCAAGATCAGGCAGGGCTTAGTGACCAGTACTTC
j_gene: TRBJ1-5; abundance: .; v_gene: TRBV19; d_gene: .; CDR3aa: CASGPRQVYSNQPQHF; CDR3nt: TGTGCCAGTGGCCCAAGACAGGTCTATAGCAATCAGCCCCAGCATTTT
j_gene: TRBJ2-1; abundance: .; v_gene: TRBV15; d_gene: .; CDR3aa: CATSRVKIDEQFF; CDR3nt: TGTGCCACCAGCAGAGTAAAGATTGATGAGCAGTTCTTC
j_gene: TRBJ2-7; abundance: .; v_gene: TRBV4-1; d_gene: TRBD1; CDR3aa: CASSQVRTGADEQYF; CDR3nt: TGCGCCAGCAGCCAAGTAAGGACAGGGGCCGACGAGCAGTACTTC
j_gene: TRBJ2-7; abundance: once; v_gene: TRBV6-5; d_gene: .; CDR3aa: CASSASVSSYEQYF; CDR3nt: TGTGCCAGTTCAGCTAGCGTATCCTCCTACGAGCAGTACTTC
j_gene: TRBJ2-3; abundance: .; v_gene: TRBV5-1; d_gene: .; CDR3aa: CASSRLVPGSSTDTQYF; CDR3nt: TGCGCCAGCAGCCGTTTAGTACCGGGTTCCAGCACAGATACGCAGTATTTT
j_gene: TRBJ2-5; abundance: .; v_gene: TRBV5-1; d_gene: .; CDR3aa: CASSWTTGHNIQETQYF; CDR3nt: TGCGCCAGCAGCTGGACCACGGGACACAACATCCAAGAGACCCAGTACTTC
j_gene: TRBJ2-2; abundance: .; v_gene: TRBV7-2; d_gene: TRBD2; CDR3aa: CASSLVGLGPPAGELFF; CDR3nt: TGTGCCAGCAGCTTAGTGGGACTAGGTCCCCCGGCCGGGGAGCTGTTTTTT
j_gene: TRBJ1-1; abundance: .; v_gene: TRBV5-1; d_gene: TRBD1; CDR3aa: CASSFGQGAQDTEAFF; CDR3nt: TGCGCCAGCAGTTTCGGACAGGGGGCGCAGGACACTGAAGCTTTCTTT
j_gene: TRBJ2-2; abundance: .; v_gene: TRBV4-3; d_gene: .; CDR3aa: CASSQGGWGNTGELFF; CDR3nt: TGCGCCAGCAGCCAGGGCGGGTGGGGGAACACCGGGGAGCTGTTTTTT
j_gene: TRBJ1-2; abundance: .; v_gene: TRBV27; d_gene: TRBD1; CDR3aa: CASSSSQGEYFYGYTF; CDR3nt: TGTGCCAGCAGCTCCAGTCAGGGGGAGTATTTTTATGGCTACACCTTC
j_gene: TRBJ1-5; abundance: .; v_gene: TRBV4-3; d_gene: .; CDR3aa: CASSQEGNNQPQHF; CDR3nt: TGCGCCAGCAGCCAAGAAGGTAACAATCAGCCCCAGCATTTT
j_gene: TRBJ2-2; abundance: .; v_gene: TRBV9; d_gene: .; CDR3aa: CASSVGWSGVTGELFF; CDR3nt: TGTGCCAGCAGCGTAGGTTGGTCCGGAGTCACCGGGGAGCTGTTTTTT
j_gene: TRBJ1-4; abundance: .; v_gene: TRBV25-1; d_gene: TRBD1; CDR3aa: CASSEPDRGTNEKLFF; CDR3nt: TGTGCCAGCAGTGAACCGGACAGGGGGACTAATGAAAAACTGTTTTTT
j_gene: TRBJ2-5; abundance: .; v_gene: TRBV29-1; d_gene: TRBD2; CDR3aa: CSASLAGGLETQYF; CDR3nt: TGCAGCGCCTCACTAGCGGGAGGGCTGGAGACCCAGTACTTC
j_gene: TRBJ1-5; abundance: .; v_gene: TRBV21-1; d_gene: .; CDR3aa: CASSKVPGQGREPQHF; CDR3nt: TGTGCCAGCAGCAAAGTCCCGGGACAGGGAAGGGAGCCCCAGCATTTT
j_gene: TRBJ1-4; abundance: .; v_gene: TRBV18; d_gene: .; CDR3aa: CASSPLQGIGFGEKLFF; CDR3nt: TGTGCCAGCTCACCATTACAGGGTATTGGATTTGGTGAAAAACTGTTTTTT
j_gene: TRBJ2-3; abundance: .; v_gene: TRBV10-3; d_gene: .; CDR3aa: CAISDPPSADTQYF; CDR3nt: TGTGCCATCAGTGATCCCCCCTCAGCAGATACGCAGTATTTT
j_gene: TRBJ2-3; abundance: .; v_gene: TRBV5-1; d_gene: .; CDR3aa: CASRQGADVNTDTQYF; CDR3nt: TGCGCCAGCAGACAAGGGGCTGACGTAAACACAGATACGCAGTATTTT
j_gene: TRBJ1-4; abundance: .; v_gene: TRBV7-9; d_gene: .; CDR3aa: CASSWGETNEKLFF; CDR3nt: TGTGCCAGCAGCTGGGGTGAAACTAATGAAAAACTGTTTTTT
j_gene: TRBJ2-7; abundance: .; v_gene: TRBV6-1; d_gene: TRBD1; CDR3aa: CATSSPGQGSYEQYF; CDR3nt: TGTGCCACCTCCAGCCCCGGACAGGGATCCTACGAGCAGTACTTC
j_gene: TRBJ2-1; abundance: .; v_gene: TRBV11-2; d_gene: .; CDR3aa: CASSPPLSSYNEQFF; CDR3nt: TGTGCCAGCAGCCCTCCTCTGAGCTCCTACAATGAGCAGTTCTTC
j_gene: TRBJ2-1; abundance: .; v_gene: TRBV27; d_gene: .; CDR3aa: CASSLSANEQFF; CDR3nt: TGTGCCAGCAGTTTAAGCGCCAATGAGCAGTTCTTC
j_gene: TRBJ1-2; abundance: .; v_gene: TRBV9; d_gene: .; CDR3aa: CASSPHSGYPGNPYGYTF; CDR3nt: TGTGCCAGCAGCCCCCACTCAGGATACCCAGGAAACCCTTATGGCTACACCTTC
j_gene: TRBJ2-7; abundance: once; v_gene: TRBV18; d_gene: .; CDR3aa: CASSGPYEGTYEQYF; CDR3nt: TGTGCCAGCTCAGGACCGTACGAGGGGACCTACGAGCAGTACTTC
j_gene: TRBJ2-2; abundance: once; v_gene: TRBV30; d_gene: .; CDR3aa: CAWSVSGGELFF; CDR3nt: TGTGCCTGGAGTGTCTCAGGCGGGGAGCTGTTTTTT
j_gene: TRBJ2-7; abundance: .; v_gene: TRBV29-1; d_gene: .; CDR3aa: CSVEGGGTDFYEQYF; CDR3nt: TGCAGCGTTGAAGGGGGCGGGACAGACTTCTACGAGCAGTACTTC
j_gene: TRBJ2-3; abundance: once; v_gene: TRBV6-6; d_gene: .; CDR3aa: CASSWTGATDTQYF; CDR3nt: TGTGCCAGCAGCTGGACTGGGGCTACAGATACGCAGTATTTT
j_gene: TRBJ2-7; abundance: .; v_gene: TRBV29-1; d_gene: TRBD1; CDR3aa: CSADGGTGVSEQYF; CDR3nt: TGCAGCGCAGACGGGGGGACAGGGGTGAGCGAGCAGTACTTC
j_gene: TRBJ2-7; abundance: .; v_gene: TRBV27; d_gene: TRBD1; CDR3aa: CASSYRGSYEQYF; CDR3nt: TGTGCCAGCAGTTACAGGGGGTCCTACGAGCAGTACTTC
j_gene: TRBJ2-2; abundance: .; v_gene: TRBV7-9; d_gene: .; CDR3aa: CASSFQRDLPKNTGELFF; CDR3nt: TGTGCCAGCAGCTTTCAGAGGGACCTGCCCAAAAACACCGGGGAGCTGTTTTTT
j_gene: TRBJ1-1; abundance: .; v_gene: TRBV29-1; d_gene: .; CDR3aa: CSAQGQSNTEAFF; CDR3nt: TGCAGCGCCCAAGGACAGTCGAACACTGAAGCTTTCTTT
j_gene: TRBJ1-2; abundance: few; v_gene: TRBV4-1; d_gene: .; CDR3aa: CASSQESGFGDGYTF; CDR3nt: TGCGCCAGCAGCCAAGAAAGCGGGTTTGGCGATGGCTACACCTTC
j_gene: TRBJ2-5; abundance: .; v_gene: TRBV13; d_gene: TRBD2; CDR3aa: CASSPSGRGETQYF; CDR3nt: TGTGCCAGCAGCCCTAGCGGGAGGGGAGAGACCCAGTACTTC
j_gene: TRBJ2-5; abundance: .; v_gene: TRBV4-3; d_gene: TRBD1; CDR3aa: CASSQKTGKWETQYF; CDR3nt: TGCGCCAGCAGCCAGAAGACAGGGAAGTGGGAGACCCAGTACTTC
j_gene: TRBJ2-1; abundance: .; v_gene: TRBV29-1; d_gene: .; CDR3aa: CSVGGQESSYNEQFF; CDR3nt: TGCAGCGTGGGAGGACAGGAAAGCTCCTACAATGAGCAGTTCTTC
j_gene: TRBJ2-5; abundance: .; v_gene: TRBV4-3; d_gene: .; CDR3aa: CASSRLTGDQRETQYF; CDR3nt: TGCGCCAGCAGCCGCCTAACGGGGGACCAGCGGGAGACCCAGTACTTC
j_gene: TRBJ1-1; abundance: .; v_gene: TRBV13; d_gene: .; CDR3aa: CASSLNRGNTEAFF; CDR3nt: TGTGCCAGCAGCTTAAACCGGGGTAACACTGAAGCTTTCTTT
j_gene: TRBJ2-2; abundance: .; v_gene: TRBV6-6; d_gene: .; CDR3aa: CASTPQTGELFF; CDR3nt: TGTGCCAGCACCCCCCAGACCGGGGAGCTGTTTTTT
j_gene: TRBJ2-7; abundance: .; v_gene: TRBV6-5; d_gene: .; CDR3aa: CASSYSEPPVYEQYF; CDR3nt: TGTGCCAGCAGTTACTCCGAGCCTCCGGTCTACGAGCAGTACTTC